Detailed here is one T cell receptor (beta chain). Using immunoSEQ multiplex PCR, the repertoire was profiled, and TCRdb retains in-frame clones only, with some absent. The repertoire includes 90,000 to 110,000 clones, 81% of them detected once, and less than 45% sits in the top ten. These data belong to a study of blood T cell repertoires in COVID-19. J was trimmed by 3 bases and V by 2 bases; bases with no gene match: 5. CDR3 length: 16 amino acids. Germline CDR1 reads KGHSH; CDR2 reads LQKENI. Sequencing used peripheral blood. This chain uses TRBV18 with TRBJ2-1; 9 bases map to TRBD2. The clonotype was recovered from a man older than 75 with acute or convalescent COVID-19. CDR3 in DNA: TGTGCCAGCTCACCATTAGCGGGAGTAGTCTACAATGAGCAGTTCTTC. It encodes CASSPLAGVVYNEQFF.